Below, 32 T cell receptor beta chains from the same sample are listed, as sequenced in a study of T-cell reconstitution after alpha-beta-depleted transplantation in children (dated by TCRdb to between 2015 and 2016). Libraries were built with PCR. Reads for this sample came from an Illumina HiSeq 2500. Molecular barcoding was employed in the preparation of TCR libraries, with unique molecular identifiers being used to normalize TCRbeta repertoire quantification. TCRdb passed the public sequencing reads through fastp at Q25 and MiXCR, retaining productive beta sequences. Rows are unified per CDR3 protein, each entry keeping the most common DNA and genes. Counted in this sample were about 870,000 distinct CDR3 sequences; roughly 15% of them appeared once. The top ten constitute roughly 4.8% of the sample. In the paper's terms, the treatment or condition label means: allogeneic hematopoietic cell transplantation with graft depleted of TCRalphabeta T cells and CD19 B cells.

This material consisted of PBMCs, mostly from graft donor cells, taken 360 days after TCRalphabeta/CD19-depleted stem cell transplant. The receptors here all came from a male patient between 10 and 17 years old who had a stem cell transplant for acute lymphoblastic leukemia, so the T cells may come from the graft donor.

V gene TRBV7-6 combines with J gene TRBJ1-6; D is possibly TRBD1 (6 bases). Between the trimmed V and J ends, which lost 5 bases and 7 bases, there was a span of 15 bases. The CDR3 spans 15 residues. Germline CDR1 reads SGHVS; CDR2 reads FNYEAQ. CDR3 residues: CASSPGDGWNSPLHF. The DNA for the CDR3 is TGTGCCAGCAGCCCAGGGGATGGATGGAATTCACCCCTCCACTTT.

A few counts support this clonotype. The chain carries TRBV29-1 and TRBJ2-7; D not certain. Germline V gives CDR1 SQVTM, CDR2 ANQGSEA. The germline V and J ends were trimmed by 4 bases and 2 bases, with 9 bases remaining between them. The CDR3 length is 12 residues. The CDR3 DNA sequence: TGCAGCGTTGGCCTCAGACCCTACGAGCAGTACTTC. This sequence encodes CSVGLRPYEQYF.

This clonotype has only a few counts. CDR3: CASSLDGLAEETQYF. The CDR3 region has the DNA TGCGCCAGCAGCTTGGATGGACTAGCAGAAGAGACCCAGTACTTC. The J gene is TRBJ2-5, the V gene TRBV5-1; 8 bases line up with TRBD2. Germline loops: CDR1 SGHRS, CDR2 YFSETQ. There are 15 residues in the CDR3. With 0 bases clipped from V and 3 bases from J, the junction kept 4 bases outside the gene matches.

This clonotype was detected a few times. V gene TRBV2 combines with J gene TRBJ2-1; D not resolved. The germline V gene has CDR1 SNHLY and CDR2 FYNNEI. This CDR3 has 15 residues. Trimming removed 6 bases at V and 5 bases at J, with 17 bases between. The CDR3 nucleotides read TGTGCCAGCAGCGCAAAAGCAACTCAACACAATGAGCAGTTCTTC. Its protein is CASSAKATQHNEQFF.

This clonotype occurred a few times. This rearrangement joins TRBV11-2 to TRBJ1-1; D not resolved. Germline V gives CDR1 SGHAT, CDR2 FQNNGV. The germline V and J ends were trimmed by 1 base and 4 bases, with 13 bases remaining between them. This CDR3 is 15 amino acids long. CDR3 sequence reads: CASSLVTGLGTEAFF. In DNA form, the CDR3 reads TGTGCCAGCAGCTTAGTTACGGGGTTGGGCACTGAAGCTTTCTTT.

The genes are TRBV5-1 and TRBJ2-7; possibly TRBD2 for D (5 bases). Trimming pared 0 bases from V and 3 bases from J, leaving 10 bases between. The length of the CDR3 is 14 residues. CDR1 is SGHRS and CDR2 is YFSETQ in the germline V gene. The CDR3 region is CASSLAVRGYEQYF. The CDR3 DNA is TGCGCCAGCAGCTTGGCGGTCCGGGGCTACGAGCAGTACTTC. Variable domain in full (rest from reference TRBV5-1 and TRBJ2-7): KAGVTQTPRYLIKTRGQQVTLSCSPISGHRSVSWYQQTPGQGLQFLFEYFSETQRNKGNFPGRFSGRQFSNSRSEMNVSTLELGDSALYLCASSLAVRGYEQYFGPGTRLTVT.

The table lists this clonotype with a few counts. The rearrangement joins TRBV5-1 to TRBJ2-7; no clear D. The CDR3 contains 14 residues. Looked up from germline, CDR1 is SGHRS and CDR2 is YFSETQ. Between the trimmed V and J ends, which lost 0 bases and 4 bases, there was a span of 11 bases. CDR3 in DNA: TGCGCCAGCAGCTTGGGGCCAATGGGGTACGAGCAGTACTTC. Protein product: CASSLGPMGYEQYF.

This clonotype occurred a few times. This rearrangement joins TRBV6-2 or TRBV6-3 to TRBJ2-1, with D uncertain. Looked up from germline, CDR1 is MNHEY and CDR2 is SVGEGT. Trimming took off 2 bases at V and 2 bases at J, with 16 bases between the two ends. This CDR3 has 17 residues. The CDR3 sequence is CASSYPLSVMTYNEQFF. CDR3 DNA sequence: TGTGCCAGCAGTTACCCTCTCAGCGTTATGACCTACAATGAGCAGTTCTTC.

The chain carries TRBV12-5 and TRBJ2-1; 10 bases match TRBD2. Per the germline V gene, CDR1 is LGHNT and CDR2 is FRNRAP. V shed 2 bases and J 1 base; nucleotides not matched to a gene: 2. This CDR3 has 16 amino acids. CDR3 bases: TGTGCTAGTGGTTTGATACTAGCGGGATCCTACAATGAGCAGTTCTTC. Translating gives CASGLILAGSYNEQFF.

This clonotype has more than one count but fewer than ten. The gene calls are TRBV20-1 and TRBJ2-2; 9 bases agree with TRBD2. This CDR3 has 13 residues. Germline values: CDR1 DFQATT, CDR2 SNEGSKA (reference sequence). Written as DNA, the CDR3 is TGCAGCGGTGGACTAGCGTCTACCGGGGAGCTGTTTTTT. Residues: CSGGLASTGELFF.

The chain employs TRBV27 and TRBJ2-3; 8 nucleotides match TRBD2. This CDR3 has 15 amino acids. Per the germline V gene, CDR1 is MNHEY and CDR2 is SMNVEV (reference sequence). Losses at the gene ends were 7 bases for V and 0 bases for J; bases not matched to a gene: 6. CDR3 loop: CASKRGQASTDTQYF. The CDR3 nucleotides are TGTGCCAGCAAGCGGGGGCAGGCCAGCACAGATACGCAGTATTTT.

This clonotype was seen ten or more times. V and J are TRBV29-1 and TRBJ2-7; 13 nucleotides match TRBD2. The CDR3 runs to 15 residues. Germline V CDR1 and CDR2: SQVTM, ANQGSEA. V shed 4 bases, J shed 2 bases, and the junction held 5 bases outside the gene matches. The CDR3 sequence: CSVVRGLAGTYEQYF. CDR3 nucleotides: TGCAGCGTTGTAAGGGGACTAGCGGGAACCTACGAGCAGTACTTC.

The genes are TRBV10-2 and TRBJ2-7; 7 bases line up with TRBD1. This CDR3 has 13 amino acids. Germline V gene sequence: CDR1 WSHSY, CDR2 SAAADI. Trimming at V came to 8 bases and at J to 2 bases, leaving 6 bases not matched to a gene. CDR3 amino acids: CASYGTAPYEQYF. The CDR3 coding sequence is TGCGCCAGCTACGGGACAGCCCCCTACGAGCAGTACTTC.

This clonotype was seen at least ten times. The chain recombines TRBV6-2 or TRBV6-3 with TRBJ2-5, with D unresolved. This CDR3 has 11 residues. Germline values: CDR1 MNHEY, CDR2 SVGEGT. Trimming took 6 bases from V and 5 from J, leaving 7 bases between them. CDR3 DNA: TGTGCCAGCAGGCGATTGGAGACCCAGTACTTC. This sequence encodes CASRRLETQYF.

In this sample, this clonotype turned up a few times. The V and J genes are TRBV5-1 and TRBJ2-1, with TRBD2 matching 8 bases. The CDR3 length is 16 residues. J was trimmed by 4 bases and V by 4 bases; bases with no gene match: 10. CDR1 and CDR2 from the germline V gene are SGHRS and YFSETQ. CDR3 in amino acids: CASSPPLAEVYNEQFF. The CDR3 DNA reads TGCGCCAGCAGCCCCCCACTAGCGGAGGTTTACAATGAGCAGTTCTTC.

V gene TRBV9 combines with J gene TRBJ2-6; TRBD2 agrees at 10 bases. The junction had 6 bases not matched to a gene; V was cut back by 0 bases and J by 0 bases. The germline gives CDR1 SGDLS, CDR2 YYNGEE. The CDR3 is made up of 19 amino acids. CDR3 amino acids: CASSVEPSGSPSGANVLTF. CDR3 bases: TGTGCCAGCAGCGTAGAACCTAGCGGGAGCCCCTCTGGGGCCAACGTCCTGACTTTC.

Ten or more counts support this clonotype. The chain uses TRBV29-1 and TRBJ2-4; D call uncertain. V gave up 7 bases and J gave up 0 bases, with 10 bases separating them. This CDR3 is built from 13 residues. CDR1 and CDR2 (germline): SQVTM, ANQGSEA. The CDR3 protein is CSAGLVAKNIQYF. In DNA, the CDR3 is TGCAGCGCCGGTCTCGTAGCCAAAAACATTCAGTACTTC.

The rearrangement joins TRBV14 to TRBJ2-3; D unclear. The germline gives CDR1 SGHDN, CDR2 FVKESK. Trimming removed 7 bases at V and 6 bases at J, with 17 bases between. The CDR3 has 14 amino acids. The CDR3 reads CASTGYSAPDTQYF. The CDR3 DNA reads as TGTGCCAGCACCGGTTACAGTGCACCCGATACGCAGTATTTT.

The rearrangement links TRBV7-6 to TRBJ2-7; a weak D match, TRBD2 (5 bases). In germline, CDR1 is SGHVS, CDR2 FNYEAQ. This CDR3 has 11 amino acids. The V end lost 5 bases, the J end lost 6 bases, and 8 bases lay between the germline ends. The CDR3 bases are TGTGCCAGCAGCACGGACTCCGAGCAGTACTTC. It translates to CASSTDSEQYF.

This clonotype has just a few counts. The chain is built from TRBV6-2 or TRBV6-3 and TRBJ1-1; D uncertain. The V gene lost 2 bases and the J gene lost 4 bases, with 11 bases spanning the gap. The CDR3 length is 14 residues. Germline V gene sequence: CDR1 MNHEY, CDR2 SVGEGT. The CDR3 nucleotides are TGTGCCAGCAGTTACCCCATGAGGGTCACTGAAGCTTTCTTT. It encodes CASSYPMRVTEAFF.

This clonotype was seen a handful of times. The CDR3 reads CASSPGGAGGPSYNEQFF. The CDR3 DNA reads TGTGCCAGCAGCCCAGGGGGTGCGGGAGGGCCATCCTACAATGAGCAGTTCTTC. V gene TRBV3-1 combines with J gene TRBJ2-1; 9 positions agree with TRBD2. Germline V gene sequence: CDR1 LGHDT, CDR2 YNNKEL (reference sequence). V was clipped by 4 bases and J by 1 base; unmatched bases: 11. CDR3 size: 18 residues.

The chain recombines TRBV7-8 with TRBJ2-5; possible D gene TRBD2, 5 bases. CDR1 is SGHVS and CDR2 is FQNEAQ in the germline V gene. The V end was cut by 5 bases, the J end by 2 bases, with 15 bases between. This CDR3 spans 15 amino acids. For the CDR3, the DNA is TGTGCCAGCAGCGTAGAGGGTGGAAGGCAAGAGACCCAGTACTTC. This encodes CASSVEGGRQETQYF. Filled out from reference TRBV7-8 and TRBJ2-5, the complete variable domain reads GAGVSQSPRYKVAKRGQDVALRCDPISGHVSLFWYQQALGQGPEFLTYFQNEAQLDKSGLPSDRFFAERPEGSVSTLKIQRTQQEDSAVYLCASSVEGGRQETQYFGPGTRLLVL.

This clonotype appeared a few times. V usage is TRBV3-1 and J usage is TRBJ1-1; D not certain. Germline CDR1 and CDR2: LGHDT and YNNKEL (reference sequence). V lost 0 bases, J lost 5 bases, and 16 bases lay in between. CDR3 length equals 16 residues. The CDR3 nucleotides read TGTGCCAGCAGCCAAGAGCCTCCCACGGGTCGGACTGAAGCTTTCTTT. This translates into CASSQEPPTGRTEAFF.

The chain carries TRBV20-1 and TRBJ2-2, with a tentative D call TRBD2 (5 bases). The CDR3 loop spans 15 amino acids. Trimming took 6 bases from V and 5 from J, leaving 19 bases between them. Per the germline V gene, CDR1 is DFQATT and CDR2 is SNEGSKA (reference sequence). The CDR3 here is CSASPLAPGTGELFF. In nucleotides, the CDR3 is TGCAGTGCCAGCCCCCTAGCACCGGGGACCGGGGAGCTGTTTTTT.

This clonotype was counted many times. The J gene is TRBJ1-1, the V gene TRBV5-1, with D maybe TRBD1 (6 bases). The CDR3 consists of 15 residues. Germline V lookup: CDR1 SGHRS, CDR2 YFSETQ. Between the trimmed V and J ends, which lost 1 base and 5 bases, there was a span of 15 bases. The CDR3 loop is CASSLYRAGKTEAFF. CDR3 in DNA: TGCGCCAGCAGCTTGTACAGGGCGGGTAAGACTGAAGCTTTCTTT.

This clonotype turned up a few times. This chain connects TRBV6-6 to TRBJ1-2; 7 nucleotides agree with TRBD1. V was pared by 2 bases and J by 5 bases, with 2 bases of the junction left unmatched. This CDR3 spans 13 amino acids. Per germline, CDR1 MNHNY and CDR2 SVGAGI (reference sequence). The CDR3 sequence is CASSYRGQYGYTF. The CDR3 DNA reads TGTGCCAGCAGTTACAGGGGGCAGTATGGCTACACCTTC.

This clonotype was counted ten times or more. The V gene is TRBV5-1, the J gene TRBJ2-3; no clear D. Looked up from germline, CDR1 is SGHRS and CDR2 is YFSETQ. The V end lost 0 bases, the J end lost 5 bases, and 4 bases lay between the germline ends. CDR3 size: 12 residues. The CDR3 DNA sequence: TGCGCCAGCAGCTTGGCCCAAGATACGCAGTATTTT. This encodes CASSLAQDTQYF.

CDR3 protein: CASSHSHSYEQYF. The CDR3 nucleotides read TGTGCCAGCAGCCATTCCCACTCCTACGAGCAGTACTTC. The chain is built from TRBV3-1 and TRBJ2-7; D gene unclear. The CDR3 spans 13 residues. The V end lost 3 bases, the J end lost 0 bases, and 6 bases lay between the germline ends. Germline V gives CDR1 LGHDT, CDR2 YNNKEL (reference sequence).

In its sample, this clonotype was seen once. The gene calls are TRBV7-3 and TRBJ1-1; D perhaps matches TRBD1 (5 bases). Germline values: CDR1 SGHTA, CDR2 FQGTGA. The germline V and J ends were trimmed by 5 bases and 0 bases, with 10 bases remaining between them. This CDR3 has 14 residues. CDR3 in DNA: TGTGCCAGCAGCGCCGGACACATGAACACTGAAGCTTTCTTT. Amino acids: CASSAGHMNTEAFF.

Note on this clonotype: This may come from a read error, since a much larger clone is one base off. The V call is TRBV5-1, the J call TRBJ2-3; 7 positions agree with TRBD1. Germline CDR1 is SGHRS and CDR2 is YFSETQ. The CDR3 length is 18 residues. The chain's CDR3 is CASNLAPNRGYSTDTQYF. DNA of the CDR3: TGCGCCAGCAACTTGGCCCCGAACAGGGGATACAGCACAGATACGCAGTATTTT.

The chain joins TRBV5-6 to TRBJ1-1; D uncertain. The V end lost 1 base, the J end lost 2 bases, and 12 bases lay between the germline ends. This CDR3 comprises 15 residues. Germline lookup yields CDR1 SGHDT and CDR2 YYEEEE. CDR3 DNA sequence: TGTGCCAGCAGCTTGAAGGCTGCGGGAAACACTGAAGCTTTCTTT. Protein product: CASSLKAAGNTEAFF.

This clonotype was seen a few times. The chain uses TRBV15 and TRBJ1-2; D is possibly TRBD1 (5 bases). The germline V gene has CDR1 LNHNV and CDR2 YYDKDF (reference sequence). Trimming cost V 5 bases and J 1 base, with 14 bases left between them. This CDR3 has 15 amino acids. The CDR3 coding sequence is TGTGCCACCAGCGGGGGGTGGACGGATAACTATGGCTACACCTTC. This codes for CATSGGWTDNYGYTF.